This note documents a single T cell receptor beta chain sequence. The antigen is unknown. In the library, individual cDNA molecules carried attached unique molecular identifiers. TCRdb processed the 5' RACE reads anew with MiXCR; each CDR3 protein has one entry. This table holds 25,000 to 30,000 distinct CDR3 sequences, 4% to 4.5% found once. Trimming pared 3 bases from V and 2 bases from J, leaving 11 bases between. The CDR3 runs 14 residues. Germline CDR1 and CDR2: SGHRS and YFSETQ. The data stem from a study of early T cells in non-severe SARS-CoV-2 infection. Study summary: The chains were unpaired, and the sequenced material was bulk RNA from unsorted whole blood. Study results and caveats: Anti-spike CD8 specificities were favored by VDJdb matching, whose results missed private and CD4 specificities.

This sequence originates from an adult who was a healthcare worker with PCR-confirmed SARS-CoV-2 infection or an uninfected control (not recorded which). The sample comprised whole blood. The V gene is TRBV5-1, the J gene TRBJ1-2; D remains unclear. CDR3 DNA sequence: TGCGCCAGCAGCTCCCGGGATCCCAACTATGGCTACACCTTC. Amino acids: CASSSRDPNYGYTF.